These 12 T cell receptor beta chains were all obtained from the same sample, sequenced in a study of cytomegalovirus exposure and HLA in healthy donors. 60 Vbeta and 13 Jbeta primers were used in PCR. TCRdb's table, derived via immunoSEQ multiplex PCR, lists solely in-frame clones and lacks some. This repertoire shows more than 95,000 clones, approximately 79% found once; its top ten account for approximately 6.3%. The sequenced sample was PBMCs. The receptors shown here come from a man aged 55 to 70 in good health and CMV-seropositive.

The chain employs TRBV19 and TRBJ1-3; D unresolved. Germline V gene data show CDR1 as LNHDA and CDR2 as SQIVND (reference sequence). Trimming removed 3 bases from V and 0 bases from J, with 15 bases in between. The CDR3 consists of 17 residues. The chain's CDR3 is CASSILPGASSGNTIYF. In DNA, the CDR3 is TGTGCCAGTAGTATTCTCCCGGGAGCGTCCTCTGGAAACACCATATATTTT. Full variable domain (missing parts from reference TRBV19 and TRBJ1-3): DGGITQSPKYLFRKEGQNVTLSCEQNLNHDAMYWYRQDPGQGLRLIYYSQIVNDFQKGDIAEGYSVSREKKESFPLTVTSAQKNPTAFYLCASSILPGASSGNTIYFGEGSWLTVV.

On this clone: Other DNA variants within this sample encode the same CDR3. The rearrangement uses TRBV5-1 and TRBJ2-5; 11 nucleotides line up with TRBD2. J was trimmed by 1 base and V by 4 bases; bases with no gene match: 3. The CDR3 runs to 15 residues. Germline values: CDR1 SGHRS, CDR2 YFSETQ. The CDR3 here is CASSPGTSGQETQYF. CDR3 bases: TGCGCCAGCAGCCCGGGGACTAGCGGCCAAGAGACCCAGTACTTC.

This clone was seen a single time. This sequence joins TRBV5-1 and TRBJ2-5; 12 nucleotides line up with TRBD2. The germline CDR1 and CDR2 sequences are SGHRS and YFSETQ. Germline trimming cut 4 bases from V and 4 bases from J; bases unmatched to any gene: 5. The CDR3 runs to 15 residues. The CDR3, as DNA: TGCGCCAGCAGCGCTAGCGGGGGGGCCGGAGAGACCCAGTACTTC. Translated, it gives CASSASGGAGETQYF.

This sequence joins TRBV7-2 and TRBJ2-7, with 10 bases fitting TRBD2. The DNA end favors TRBJ2-5, so the J call may be wrong. The CDR3 loop spans 16 amino acids. Germline V gene lookup returns CDR1 SGHTA and CDR2 FQGNSA. CDR3 loop: CASRRGTSVVQETQYF. The CDR3 nucleotides are TGTGCCAGCAGAAGGGGGACTAGCGTCGTCCAAGAGACCCAGTACTTC.

This clone was seen more than once but under ten times. The chain carries TRBV7-2 and TRBJ2-5; TRBD2 is a possible D gene (6 bases). Trimming shortened V by 3 bases and J by 11 bases, and 25 bases separated the two germline ends. Germline V gene sequence: CDR1 SGHTA, CDR2 FQGNSA. The CDR3 runs to 16 residues. The DNA of the CDR3 is TGTGCCAGCAGCTTTAGAGTCGGTCAGGCCGGCGGGGAGCAGTACTTC. Encoded protein: CASSFRVGQAGGEQYF.

Of note for this clone: An end of the junction does not agree with germline; a read error may underlie this. The V gene is TRBV5-4, the J gene TRBJ2-3; TRBD1 matches at 9 bases. In germline, CDR1 is SGHNT, CDR2 YYREEE (reference sequence). This CDR3 is built from 15 residues. CDR3: CVSSPRDRVIDTQYF. The DNA for the CDR3 is TGTGTCAGCAGCCCCCGGGACAGGGTCATAGATACGCAGTATTTT. The full variable domain, its missing parts supplied by reference TRBV5-4 and TRBJ2-3, is ETGVTQSPTHLIKTRGQQVTLRCSSQSGHNTVSWYQQALGQGPQFIFQYYREEENGRGNFPPRFSGLQFPNYSSELNVNALELDDSALYLCVSSPRDRVIDTQYFGPGTRLTVL.

The rearrangement joins TRBV18 to TRBJ2-7; TRBD1 agrees at 8 bases. Trimming at V came to 2 bases and at J to 3 bases, leaving 3 bases not matched to a gene. CDR3 size: 14 residues. CDR1 and CDR2 (germline): KGHSH, LQKENI. The CDR3 spells CASSPRDRSYEQYF. The CDR3 DNA reads as TGTGCCAGCTCACCAAGGGACAGGAGCTACGAGCAGTACTTC.

The chain couples TRBV27 to TRBJ1-2; 9 positions match TRBD1. The CDR3 covers 12 residues. With V trimmed by 5 bases and J by 6 bases, 1 base remained unmatched. From germline, CDR1 is MNHEY and CDR2 SMNVEV (reference sequence). This chain's CDR3 is CASSNRGHGYTF. In nucleotides, the CDR3 is TGTGCCAGCAGTAACAGGGGGCATGGCTACACCTTC.

This chain connects TRBV7-2 to TRBJ2-7; D gene uncertain. Per the germline V gene, CDR1 is SGHTA and CDR2 is FQGNSA. Trimming stripped 0 bases from V and 2 bases from J, with 11 bases between. The CDR3 is 15 amino acids. The CDR3 protein is CASSLATGPTYEQYF. Written as DNA, the CDR3 is TGTGCCAGCAGCTTAGCCACGGGTCCGACCTACGAGCAGTACTTC.

This chain joins TRBV15 and TRBJ2-3; D remains unclear. Germline V gene lookup returns CDR1 LNHNV and CDR2 YYDKDF (reference sequence). The ends were cut back, 0 bases at V and 4 bases at J, with 5 bases in the middle. This CDR3 spans 13 amino acids. CDR3: CATSRDFADTQYF. CDR3 bases: TGTGCCACCAGCAGAGATTTCGCAGATACGCAGTATTTT.

The chain joins TRBV11-2 to TRBJ2-1; 8 nucleotides match TRBD2. CDR3 length: 14 amino acids. CDR1 is SGHAT, CDR2 FQNNGV, per germline. With 1 base clipped from V and 9 bases from J, the junction kept 5 bases outside the gene matches. CDR3 amino acids: CASSLVRGGREQFF. CDR3 nucleotide sequence: TGTGCCAGCAGCTTAGTCCGGGGGGGGCGTGAGCAGTTCTTC.

The chain joins TRBV11-3 to TRBJ2-3; 10 bases are shared with TRBD1. This CDR3 has 15 residues. Trimming at V came to 3 bases and at J to 2 bases, leaving 2 bases not matched to a gene. The germline gives CDR1 SGHNT, CDR2 YENEEA. The CDR3 bases are TGTGCCAGCAGCTTCGGGACAGGGGTCACAGATACGCAGTATTTT. Amino acid sequence: CASSFGTGVTDTQYF.